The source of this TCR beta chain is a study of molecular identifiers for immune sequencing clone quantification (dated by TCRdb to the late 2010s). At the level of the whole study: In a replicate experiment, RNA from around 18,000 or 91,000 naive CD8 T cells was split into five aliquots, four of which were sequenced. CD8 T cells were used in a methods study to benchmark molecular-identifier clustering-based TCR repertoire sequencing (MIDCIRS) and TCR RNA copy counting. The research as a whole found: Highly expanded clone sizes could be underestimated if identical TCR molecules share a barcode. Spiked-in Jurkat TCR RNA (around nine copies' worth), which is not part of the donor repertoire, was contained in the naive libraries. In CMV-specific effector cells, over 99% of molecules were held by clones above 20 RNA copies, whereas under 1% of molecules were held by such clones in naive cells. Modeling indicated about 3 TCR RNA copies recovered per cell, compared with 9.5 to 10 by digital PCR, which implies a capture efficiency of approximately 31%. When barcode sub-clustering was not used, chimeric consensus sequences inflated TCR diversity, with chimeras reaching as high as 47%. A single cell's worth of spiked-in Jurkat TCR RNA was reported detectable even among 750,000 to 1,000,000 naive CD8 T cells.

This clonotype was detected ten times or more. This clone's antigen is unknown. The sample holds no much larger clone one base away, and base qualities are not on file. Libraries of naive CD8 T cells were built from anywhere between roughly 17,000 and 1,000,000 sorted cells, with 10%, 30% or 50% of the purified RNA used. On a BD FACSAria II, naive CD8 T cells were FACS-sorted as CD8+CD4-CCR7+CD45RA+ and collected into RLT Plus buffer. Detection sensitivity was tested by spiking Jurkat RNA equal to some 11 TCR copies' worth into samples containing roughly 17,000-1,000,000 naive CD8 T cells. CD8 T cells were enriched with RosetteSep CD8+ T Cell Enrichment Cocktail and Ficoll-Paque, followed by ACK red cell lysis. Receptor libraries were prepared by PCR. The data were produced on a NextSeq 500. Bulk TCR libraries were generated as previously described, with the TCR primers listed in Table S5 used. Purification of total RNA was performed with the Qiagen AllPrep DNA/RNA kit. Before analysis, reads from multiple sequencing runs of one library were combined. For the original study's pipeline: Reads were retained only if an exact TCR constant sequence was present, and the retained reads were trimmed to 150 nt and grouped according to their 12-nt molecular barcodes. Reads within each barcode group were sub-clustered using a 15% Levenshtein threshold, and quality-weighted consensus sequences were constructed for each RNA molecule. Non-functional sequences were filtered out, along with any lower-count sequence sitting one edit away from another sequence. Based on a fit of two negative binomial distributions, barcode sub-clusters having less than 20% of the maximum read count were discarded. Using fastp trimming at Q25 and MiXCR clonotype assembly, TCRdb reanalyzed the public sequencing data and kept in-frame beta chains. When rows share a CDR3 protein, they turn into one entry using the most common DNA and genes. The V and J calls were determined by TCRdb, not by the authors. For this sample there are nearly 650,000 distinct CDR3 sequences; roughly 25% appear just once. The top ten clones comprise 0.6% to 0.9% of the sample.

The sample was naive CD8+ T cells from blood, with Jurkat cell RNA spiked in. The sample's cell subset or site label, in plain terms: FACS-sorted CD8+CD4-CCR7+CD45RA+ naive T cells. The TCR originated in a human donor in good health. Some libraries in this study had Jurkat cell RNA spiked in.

The DNA reads as follows: TGTGCCAGCAGTCTCGGGACAGACACCTTCTACGAGCAGTACTTC. This translates into CASSLGTDTFYEQYF. This chain is built from TRBV6-5 and TRBJ2-7; a stretch of 7 junction bases matches TRBD1. V trim: 5 bases; J trim: 3 bases; unmatched bases: 10. The CDR3 measures 15 amino acids from cysteine to phenylalanine. The CDR3 DNA has 45 bases and is translated from base 1. CDR1 and CDR2 were assigned from the germline V gene as MNHEY and SVGAGI.